The T cell receptor beta chain under discussion was sequenced for a study of T cell changes during pregnancy in multiple sclerosis (dated by TCRdb to between 2017 and 2020). A note on the overall study: The study looked at changes in the T cell repertoire across pregnancy in women with multiple sclerosis.

Libraries were constructed by the immunoSEQ multiplex PCR assay. As stored in TCRdb, this immuneACCESS dataset retains in-frame rearrangements with V and J assigned. A fraction of the clones does not appear; measured against another copy, unresolved V genes explain less than half of the discrepancy, and the remainder lacks a known reason. The sample has about 110,000 clones on record, around 92% of them singletons. Of the sample, around 1.5% is held by the ten largest clones. A word on this clone: What this receptor recognizes is not known. No base qualities exist here, and no much larger clone lies one base off it.

V and J lose 3 bases and 0 bases, and a span of 8 bases separates them. The germline V gene (reference sequence) sets CDR1 to SEHNR and CDR2 to FQNEAQ. The CDR3 covers 14 residues, taking in both the cysteine and the phenylalanine. Here the CDR3 DNA is all that survives: 42 bases in frame from base 1. The TCR sequence derives from a female donor with multiple sclerosis, enrolled in a pregnancy study. The sequence joins TRBV7-9 to TRBJ1-1; a tentative D call is TRBD1 (5 bases match). Sequencing used peripheral blood, obtained after pregnancy. This receptor has the CDR3 CASSLPGLNTEAFF. The nucleotide sequence is TGTGCCAGCAGCTTGCCAGGGCTGAACACTGAAGCTTTCTTT.